The T cell receptor beta chain under discussion was sequenced for a study of blood T cell repertoires in COVID-19. Background on the study: T cells, B-cell-depleted T cells, or PBMCs supplied cDNA or gDNA.

Trimming shortened V by 2 bases and J by 3 bases, and 13 bases separated the two germline ends. Germline V CDR1 and CDR2: MNHEY, SVGAGI. The CDR3 loop spans 15 amino acids. The data were produced by immunoSEQ multiplex PCR, yet TCRdb's version contains in-frame clones alone and is incomplete. The data contain approximately 210,000 clones, approximately 87% of them singletons. The TCR comes from a woman in her 70s with active or convalescent COVID-19. The chain carries TRBV6-5 and TRBJ1-1, with unresolved D. The specimen was peripheral blood. The CDR3 nucleotides are TGTGCCAGCAGTTACCTGAGGGATGGAGACACTGAAGCTTTCTTT. Protein product: CASSYLRDGDTEAFF.